The 18 T cell receptor beta chains reported below all come from one sample, sequenced in a study of cytomegalovirus exposure and HLA in healthy donors. The study ran its PCR with 60 Vbeta and 13 Jbeta primers. Sequencing was performed with immunoSEQ multiplex PCR; in TCRdb, only in-frame clones are kept and a portion is missing. This table holds some 110,000 clones, less than 80% found once. The sample consisted of PBMCs. The receptors here all came from a woman in her twenties or thirties in good health and CMV-seronegative.

The J gene is TRBJ2-5, the V gene TRBV11-3; unclear D gene. Germline V gene lookup returns CDR1 SGHNT and CDR2 YENEEA. Trimming left V 2 bases short and J 3 bases short, with 4 bases between. This CDR3 is 12 amino acids long. The CDR3 region is CASSLQEETQYF. CDR3 DNA sequence: TGTGCCAGCAGCTTACAGGAAGAGACCCAGTACTTC.

This sequence joins TRBV5-4 and TRBJ2-1, with TRBD2 matching over 7 bases. This CDR3 is built from 15 residues. V shed 4 bases and J 3 bases; nucleotides not matched to a gene: 7. Germline V gives CDR1 SGHNT, CDR2 YYREEE (reference sequence). The CDR3 sequence is CASSTASGFYNEQFF. CDR3 DNA sequence: TGTGCCAGCAGCACTGCTAGCGGATTCTACAATGAGCAGTTCTTC. Supplemented by reference TRBV5-4 and TRBJ2-1, the full variable domain reads ETGVTQSPTHLIKTRGQQVTLRCSSQSGHNTVSWYQQALGQGPQFIFQYYREEENGRGNFPPRFSGLQFPNYSSELNVNALELDDSALYLCASSTASGFYNEQFFGPGTRLTVL.

This clone was observed a handful of times. This chain connects TRBV11-2 to TRBJ2-7, with 8 bases aligning to TRBD2. The CDR3 consists of 15 residues. Germline CDR1 is SGHAT and CDR2 is FQNNGV. Unmatched junction bases numbered 8, after V lost 5 bases and J lost 2 bases. CDR3 sequence: CASSAVVAGTYEQYF. DNA of the CDR3: TGTGCCAGCAGCGCAGTAGTAGCGGGAACCTACGAGCAGTACTTC. The variable domain in full, with the rest retrieved from reference TRBV11-2 and TRBJ2-7, is EAGVAQSPRYKIIEKRQSVAFWCNPISGHATLYWYQQILGQGPKLLIQFQNNGVVDDSQLPKDRFSAERLKGVDSTLKIQPAKLEDSAVYLCASSAVVAGTYEQYFGPGTRLTVT.

This clone was counted between two and nine times. V is TRBV11-2 and J is TRBJ2-2; 7 bases agree with TRBD1. Trimming removed 7 bases from V and 3 bases from J; junction bases left unmatched: 5. The CDR3 runs 14 residues. Germline loops: CDR1 SGHAT, CDR2 FQNNGV. This CDR3 is CASTVDRDTGELFF. The DNA for the CDR3 is TGTGCCAGCACCGTTGACAGGGACACCGGGGAGCTGTTTTTT.

CDR3 nucleotides: TGTGCCAGCAGCTTAGTTAGAAATGAGCAGTTCTTC. This gives the protein CASSLVRNEQFF. The gene calls are TRBV7-2 and TRBJ2-1, with D unclear. Germline values: CDR1 SGHTA, CDR2 FQGNSA. The V end lost 1 base, the J end lost 7 bases, and 5 bases lay between the germline ends. This CDR3 contains 12 residues.

This chain uses TRBV7-9 with TRBJ2-7, with 7 bases fitting TRBD1. V was clipped by 4 bases and J by 2 bases; unmatched bases: 8. The CDR3 runs to 15 residues. From germline, CDR1 is SEHNR and CDR2 FQNEAQ (reference sequence). The CDR3 protein is CASSSGQESPYEQYF. The CDR3 DNA is TGTGCCAGCAGCTCTGGACAGGAATCCCCCTACGAGCAGTACTTC.

The J gene is TRBJ1-1, the V gene TRBV6-5; TRBD1 might be the D (5 bases). Germline V gene lookup returns CDR1 MNHEY and CDR2 SVGAGI. This CDR3 spans 13 amino acids. V shed 6 bases and J shed 7 bases, with 15 bases lying between them. The CDR3 protein is CASRPGTRIEAFF. CDR3 nucleotide sequence: TGTGCCAGCAGGCCCGGGACTAGAATTGAAGCTTTCTTT.

The chain recombines TRBV7-2 with TRBJ2-3, with D perhaps TRBD1 (6 bases). Germline CDR1 reads SGHTA; CDR2 reads FQGNSA. This CDR3 has 14 amino acids. The V end was cut by 4 bases, the J end by 2 bases, with 10 bases between. CDR3 sequence reads: CASSYRAHTDTQYF. CDR3 DNA: TGTGCCAGCAGCTACAGGGCCCACACAGATACGCAGTATTTT.

V is TRBV11-1 and J is TRBJ1-2; 8 bases line up with TRBD1. CDR1 SGHAT and CDR2 FQDESV come from the germline V gene (reference sequence). After removal of 5 bases from V and 4 bases from J, the junction contained 9 bases not matched to a gene. This CDR3 is 15 amino acids long. The CDR3 is CASSQGQALFYGYTF. CDR3 nucleotide sequence: TGTGCCAGCAGCCAGGGACAGGCCCTTTTCTATGGCTACACCTTC.

In its sample, this clone was seen a few times. The CDR3 region is CATGRDRARDTEAFF. The CDR3 coding sequence is TGTGCCACCGGCCGGGACAGAGCTAGGGACACTGAAGCTTTCTTT. The rearrangement joins TRBV28 to TRBJ1-1, with 7 bases identical to TRBD1. The germline V gene encodes CDR1 MDHEN and CDR2 SYDVKM. The ends lost 10 bases at V and 3 bases at J; junction bases unmatched: 14. The CDR3 has 15 amino acids.

The V gene is TRBV7-3, the J gene TRBJ2-7, with D possibly being TRBD1 (6 bases). This CDR3 comprises 12 residues. Germline CDR1 reads SGHTA; CDR2 reads FQGTGA. The germline V and J ends were trimmed by 4 bases and 6 bases, with 10 bases remaining between them. The CDR3 sequence is CASSSQGSEQYF. DNA of the CDR3: TGTGCCAGCAGCTCACAGGGCAGCGAGCAGTACTTC.

The chain carries TRBV7-9 and TRBJ1-3; 7 bases are shared with TRBD1. The CDR3 runs 14 residues. In germline, CDR1 is SEHNR, CDR2 FQNEAQ (reference sequence). J was trimmed by 6 bases and V by 2 bases; bases with no gene match: 4. CDR3 amino acids: CASSLRQGENTIYF. As DNA, the CDR3 is TGTGCCAGCAGCTTAAGACAGGGCGAAAACACCATATATTTT.

This chain joins TRBV25-1 and TRBJ2-7, with D perhaps matching TRBD1 (5 bases). The CDR3 sequence is 13 residues long. Germline V gene lookup returns CDR1 MGHDK and CDR2 SYGVNS. Between the trimmed V and J ends, which lost 4 bases and 1 base, there was a span of 8 bases. This chain's CDR3 is CASSVTVSYEQYF. DNA of the CDR3: TGTGCCAGCAGTGTGACAGTGTCCTACGAGCAGTACTTC.

This chain joins TRBV5-1 and TRBJ2-1, with D unresolved. The V gene lost 2 bases and the J gene lost 9 bases, with 6 bases spanning the gap. CDR3 size: 11 residues. Germline values: CDR1 SGHRS, CDR2 YFSETQ. This CDR3 reads CASSLESEQFF. DNA for the CDR3: TGCGCCAGCAGCTTAGAGAGTGAGCAGTTCTTC.

This clone was seen only once. The V gene is TRBV7-8, the J gene TRBJ2-7, with 11 bases lining up with TRBD2. With 0 bases clipped from V and 7 bases from J, the junction kept 8 bases outside the gene matches. Per germline, CDR1 SGHVS and CDR2 FQNEAQ. CDR3 length equals 16 residues. The CDR3 DNA reads TGTGCCAGCAGCTTAGCGGGTAGCGGGAGGGCCTGGGAGCAGTACTTC. This sequence encodes CASSLAGSGRAWEQYF.

This rearrangement joins TRBV27 to TRBJ2-7; possibly TRBD1 for D (6 bases). Trimming shortened V by 5 bases and J by 6 bases, and 14 bases separated the two germline ends. The CDR3 consists of 13 residues. CDR1 is MNHEY and CDR2 is SMNVEV in the germline V gene (reference sequence). CDR3 in amino acids: CASSTPRGSEQYF. CDR3 sequence (DNA): TGTGCCAGCAGTACACCAAGGGGGAGCGAGCAGTACTTC.

V is TRBV2 and J is TRBJ2-3, with 8 bases aligning to TRBD2. V was clipped by 7 bases and J by 2 bases; unmatched bases: 5. Germline-derived CDR1 and CDR2 are SNHLY and FYNNEI. CDR3 size: 14 residues. The CDR3 spells CASKLAGSTDTQYF. DNA of the CDR3: TGTGCCAGCAAGTTAGCGGGATCCACAGATACGCAGTATTTT.

The chain carries TRBV9 and TRBJ2-7; 11 positions agree with TRBD2. This CDR3 spans 15 amino acids. After removal of 0 bases from V and 5 bases from J, the junction contained 4 bases not matched to a gene. Germline loops: CDR1 SGDLS, CDR2 YYNGEE. This CDR3 reads CASSVVTSGIDEQYF. Here the CDR3 DNA reads TGTGCCAGCAGCGTAGTGACTAGCGGGATCGACGAGCAGTACTTC.